This passage covers 21 T cell receptor beta chains from one sample sequenced in a study of cytomegalovirus exposure and HLA in healthy donors. Generated by immunoSEQ multiplex PCR, the TCRdb table keeps only in-frame clones and is missing some. The data contain about 190,000 clones, 84% of them singletons. The sequenced material came from PBMCs. These receptors all come from a man between 18 and 29 years old in good health and CMV-seropositive.

The chain has TRBV14 and TRBJ1-1, with D hard to call. This CDR3 is built from 14 residues. The germline gives CDR1 SGHDN, CDR2 FVKESK. Between the trimmed V and J ends, which lost 3 bases and 0 bases, there was a span of 8 bases. The CDR3: CASSHGGLNTEAFF. The CDR3 DNA reads TGTGCCAGCAGCCATGGCGGGTTGAACACTGAAGCTTTCTTT.

This clone is a singleton in its sample. The V and J genes are TRBV19 and TRBJ2-5; D may be TRBD1 (5 bases). Germline V gene data show CDR1 as LNHDA and CDR2 as SQIVND (reference sequence). V was trimmed by 6 bases and J by 1 base, leaving 18 bases between them. The CDR3 consists of 16 residues. The CDR3 sequence is CASSLRPDSLQETQYF. CDR3 sequence (DNA): TGTGCCAGTAGCCTTAGACCCGACAGCCTCCAAGAGACCCAGTACTTC.

This chain connects TRBV18 to TRBJ2-7, with 7 bases fitting TRBD2. V shed 0 bases, J shed 1 base, and the junction held 9 bases outside the gene matches. CDR1 and CDR2 (germline): KGHSH, LQKENI. This CDR3 region has 17 residues. CDR3: CASSPPGGGTLSYEQYF. DNA for the CDR3: TGTGCCAGCTCACCACCGGGGGGGGGAACTCTTTCCTACGAGCAGTACTTC.

This clone was seen more than once but under ten times. The chain carries TRBV5-6 and TRBJ1-2; no firm D call. Germline V gene lookup returns CDR1 SGHDT and CDR2 YYEEEE. Trimming left V 5 bases short and J 6 bases short, with 14 bases between. This CDR3 has 13 amino acids. CDR3 coding DNA: TGTGCCAGCAGTTTCGGAACCGGAGATGGCTACACCTTC. This gives the protein CASSFGTGDGYTF.

This clone was detected many times. The rearrangement links TRBV10-3 to TRBJ2-7; TRBD2 might be the D (6 bases). The CDR3 loop spans 15 amino acids. Trimming pared 2 bases from V and 2 bases from J, leaving 13 bases between. Germline assignment: CDR1 ENHRY and CDR2 SYGVKD. This CDR3 is CAISEPGEPPYEQYF. The CDR3 DNA is TGTGCCATCAGTGAGCCGGGAGAACCCCCCTACGAGCAGTACTTC.

The chain couples TRBV28 to TRBJ2-5; 9 bases fit TRBD2. Germline loops: CDR1 MDHEN, CDR2 SYDVKM. The CDR3 spans 15 residues. J gave up 4 bases and V 5 bases, and 8 bases lay outside the gene matches. DNA of the CDR3: TGTGCCAGCAGTCTTTGGCGGGAGGGCCTAGAGACCCAGTACTTC. Amino acid sequence: CASSLWREGLETQYF.

The chain links TRBV14 to TRBJ2-1; D uncertain. The CDR3 has 11 residues. CDR1 is SGHDN, CDR2 FVKESK, per germline. Deletions cut 0 bases from V and 16 bases from J, with 10 bases between. The CDR3: CASSQDVRIFF. The CDR3 coding sequence is TGTGCCAGCAGCCAAGATGTGCGTATCTTCTTC.

The V call is TRBV18, the J call TRBJ1-4; no clear D gene. The germline CDR1 and CDR2 sequences are KGHSH and LQKENI. V lost 5 bases, J lost 4 bases, and 23 bases lay in between. This CDR3 has 18 amino acids. This CDR3 reads CASSNPEGQRAINEKLFF. The CDR3 coding sequence is TGTGCCAGCTCAAACCCCGAGGGTCAAAGGGCCATTAATGAAAAACTGTTTTTT.

The rearrangement joins TRBV7-2 to TRBJ1-2; D may be TRBD1 (6 bases). Germline V gives CDR1 SGHTA, CDR2 FQGNSA. The CDR3 sequence is 16 residues long. V was shortened by 5 bases and J by 0 bases, with 16 bases between the two germline ends. CDR3 amino acids: CASSPDGGAPNYGYTF. CDR3 bases: TGTGCCAGCAGCCCCGATGGGGGGGCACCTAACTATGGCTACACCTTC.

This clone was seen a few times. The chain combines TRBV6-5 with TRBJ2-7, with D possibly TRBD1 on 6 matching bases. The V and J ends lost 2 bases and 7 bases respectively, with 21 bases between them. CDR3 length: 16 amino acids. The germline V gene encodes CDR1 MNHEY and CDR2 SVGAGI. The CDR3 sequence: CASSYLPGAGLGEQYF. The CDR3 bases are TGTGCCAGCAGTTACCTGCCAGGGGCAGGGCTCGGGGAGCAGTACTTC.

This clone occurred once. This chain uses TRBV30 with TRBJ2-7; TRBD1 agrees at 10 bases. Germline trimming cut 3 bases from V and 1 base from J; bases unmatched to any gene: 6. The germline V gene encodes CDR1 GTSNPN and CDR2 SVGIG (reference sequence). CDR3 length equals 15 residues. The CDR3 coding sequence is TGTGCCTGGAGCGGGGACAGGGGCTTTTCCTACGAGCAGTACTTC. Its translation: CAWSGDRGFSYEQYF. The whole variable domain, filled in from reference TRBV30 and TRBJ2-7, reads SQTIHQWPATLVQPVGSPLSLECTVEGTSNPNLYWYRQAAGRGLQLLFYSVGIGQISSEVPQNLSASRPQDRQFILSSKKLLLSDSGFYLCAWSGDRGFSYEQYFGPGTRLTVT.

J is TRBJ1-3 and V is TRBV30; no firm D call. Trimming took off 1 base at V and 8 bases at J, with 12 bases between the two ends. Germline-derived CDR1 and CDR2 are GTSNPN and SVGIG (reference sequence). The CDR3 contains 13 residues. CDR3 loop: CAWSGHLGDTIYF. The CDR3 DNA follows: TGTGCCTGGAGTGGCCACCTCGGGGACACCATATATTTT.

This chain joins TRBV7-3 and TRBJ2-7; 11 positions match TRBD2. CDR1 and CDR2 from the germline V gene are SGHTA and FQGTGA. Trimming cost V 5 bases and J 3 bases; bases outside gene matches: 6. The CDR3 loop spans 15 amino acids. In DNA, the CDR3 is TGTGCCAGCAGCCCGTCTAGCGGGAGGCTCTACGAGCAGTACTTC. This encodes CASSPSSGRLYEQYF.

The rearrangement uses TRBV5-1 and TRBJ2-7, with TRBD2 matching over 11 bases. The J segment lost 4 bases and the V segment lost 4 bases, leaving 4 bases of the junction unmatched. The CDR3 is 14 amino acids. Germline V lookup: CDR1 SGHRS, CDR2 YFSETQ. CDR3 protein: CASSVTSGTYEQYF. CDR3 coding DNA: TGCGCCAGCAGCGTGACTAGCGGGACGTACGAGCAGTACTTC.

The rearrangement joins TRBV5-1 to TRBJ2-3; possibly TRBD2 for D (6 bases). The CDR3 has 13 amino acids. V lost 6 bases and J 3 bases, leaving 11 bases between the germline ends. Per germline, CDR1 SGHRS and CDR2 YFSETQ. The CDR3 nucleotides are TGCGCCAGCACCATGGGGGGAACAGATACGCAGTATTTT. Protein sequence: CASTMGGTDTQYF.

J is TRBJ2-1 and V is TRBV27, with 12 bases fitting TRBD1. CDR3 length equals 15 residues. With V trimmed by 2 bases and J by 10 bases, 6 bases remained unmatched. The V gene's germline CDR1 is MNHEY and CDR2 SMNVEV (reference sequence). The CDR3 sequence is CASSLRGQGAREQFF. DNA for the CDR3: TGTGCCAGCAGTTTAAGGGGACAGGGGGCTCGGGAGCAGTTCTTC.

V usage is TRBV2 and J usage is TRBJ2-2; TRBD2 matches 9 bases. This CDR3 contains 17 residues. The germline gives CDR1 SNHLY, CDR2 FYNNEI. V lost 8 bases and J lost 5; bases outside the gene matches: 15. The DNA of the CDR3 is TGTGCCAGCGCCTCCTGGCGCGGGAGGGCCGGAACCGGGGAGCTGTTTTTT. The encoded protein is CASASWRGRAGTGELFF.

This chain joins TRBV28 and TRBJ1-2; D is unclear. V shed 6 bases and J shed 3 bases, with 17 bases lying between them. The CDR3 spans 15 residues. The germline gives CDR1 MDHEN, CDR2 SYDVKM. The CDR3: CASSPRSGRDYGYTF. The CDR3 DNA sequence: TGTGCCAGCAGCCCGCGGAGTGGGAGAGACTATGGCTACACCTTC.

The genes are TRBV21-1 and TRBJ2-2; the D call in the table, TRBD1, was not verified against the DNA. TRBV21-1 is labeled a pseudogene. The CDR3 is made up of 16 amino acids. The CDR3 region has the DNA TGTGCCAGCAGCGCGACAGGGAGAAGGTGCACCGGGGAGCTGTTTTTT. Amino acid sequence: CASSATGRRCTGELFF.

The chain has TRBV7-2 and TRBJ2-1; no clear D gene. This CDR3 is 14 amino acids long. Germline V CDR1 and CDR2: SGHTA, FQGNSA. Trimming removed 1 base at V and 5 bases at J, with 9 bases between. The CDR3 loop is CASSLGRRNNEQFF. The DNA of the CDR3 is TGTGCCAGCAGCTTAGGGCGGCGGAACAATGAGCAGTTCTTC.

V and J are TRBV6-5 and TRBJ1-5; D is perhaps TRBD1 (6 bases). Trimming cost V 4 bases and J 3 bases, with 13 bases left between them. The CDR3 sequence is 15 residues long. CDR1 is MNHEY, CDR2 SVGAGI, per germline. CDR3 sequence: CASSLGGEVNQPQHF. In DNA form, the CDR3 reads TGTGCCAGCAGTTTAGGGGGGGAGGTCAATCAGCCCCAGCATTTT.